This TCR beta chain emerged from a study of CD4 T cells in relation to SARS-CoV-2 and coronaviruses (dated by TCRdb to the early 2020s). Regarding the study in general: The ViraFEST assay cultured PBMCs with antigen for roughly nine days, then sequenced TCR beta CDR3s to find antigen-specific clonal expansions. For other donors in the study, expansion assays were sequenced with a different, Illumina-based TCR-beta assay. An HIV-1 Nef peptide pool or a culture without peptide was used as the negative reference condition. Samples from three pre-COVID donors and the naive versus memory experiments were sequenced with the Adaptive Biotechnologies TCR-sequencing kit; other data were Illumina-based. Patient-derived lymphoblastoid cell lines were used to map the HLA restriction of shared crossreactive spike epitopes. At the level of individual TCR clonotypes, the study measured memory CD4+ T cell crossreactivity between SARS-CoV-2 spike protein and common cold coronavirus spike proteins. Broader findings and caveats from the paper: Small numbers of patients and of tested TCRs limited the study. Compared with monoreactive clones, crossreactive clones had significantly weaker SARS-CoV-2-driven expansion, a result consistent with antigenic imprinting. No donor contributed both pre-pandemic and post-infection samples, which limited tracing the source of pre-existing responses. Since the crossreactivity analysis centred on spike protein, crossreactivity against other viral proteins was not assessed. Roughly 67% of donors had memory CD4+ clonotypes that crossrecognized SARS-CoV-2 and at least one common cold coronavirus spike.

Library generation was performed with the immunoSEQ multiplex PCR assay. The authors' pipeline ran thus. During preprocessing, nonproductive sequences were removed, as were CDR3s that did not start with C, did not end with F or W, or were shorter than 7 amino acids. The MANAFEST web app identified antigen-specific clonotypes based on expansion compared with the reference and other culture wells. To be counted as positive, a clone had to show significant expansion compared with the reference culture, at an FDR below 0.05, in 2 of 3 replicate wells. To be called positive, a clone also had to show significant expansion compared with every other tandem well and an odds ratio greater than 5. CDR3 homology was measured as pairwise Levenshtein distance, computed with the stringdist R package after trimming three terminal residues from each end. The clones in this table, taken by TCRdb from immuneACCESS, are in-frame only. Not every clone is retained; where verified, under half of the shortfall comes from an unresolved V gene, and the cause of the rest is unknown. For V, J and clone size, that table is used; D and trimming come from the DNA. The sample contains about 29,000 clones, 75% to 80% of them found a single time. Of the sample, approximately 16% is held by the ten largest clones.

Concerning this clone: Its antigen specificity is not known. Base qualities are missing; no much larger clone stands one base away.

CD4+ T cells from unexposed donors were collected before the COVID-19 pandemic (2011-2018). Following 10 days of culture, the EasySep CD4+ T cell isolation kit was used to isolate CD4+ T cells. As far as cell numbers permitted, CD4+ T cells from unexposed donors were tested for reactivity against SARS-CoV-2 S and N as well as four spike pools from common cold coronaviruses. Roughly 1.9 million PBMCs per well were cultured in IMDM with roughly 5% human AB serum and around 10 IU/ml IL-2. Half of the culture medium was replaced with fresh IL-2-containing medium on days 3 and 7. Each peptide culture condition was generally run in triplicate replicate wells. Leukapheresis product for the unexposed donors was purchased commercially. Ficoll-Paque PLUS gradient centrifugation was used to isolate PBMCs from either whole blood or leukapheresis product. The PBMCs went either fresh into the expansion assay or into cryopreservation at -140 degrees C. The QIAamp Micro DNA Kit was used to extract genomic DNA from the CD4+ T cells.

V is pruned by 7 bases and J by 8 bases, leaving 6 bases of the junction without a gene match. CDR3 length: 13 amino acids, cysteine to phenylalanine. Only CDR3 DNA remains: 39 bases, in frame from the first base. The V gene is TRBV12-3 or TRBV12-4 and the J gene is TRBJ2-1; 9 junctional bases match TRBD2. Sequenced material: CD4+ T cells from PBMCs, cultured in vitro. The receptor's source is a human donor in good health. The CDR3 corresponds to CASIFSGGYEQFF. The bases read TGTGCCAGCATCTTTAGCGGGGGATATGAGCAGTTCTTC.